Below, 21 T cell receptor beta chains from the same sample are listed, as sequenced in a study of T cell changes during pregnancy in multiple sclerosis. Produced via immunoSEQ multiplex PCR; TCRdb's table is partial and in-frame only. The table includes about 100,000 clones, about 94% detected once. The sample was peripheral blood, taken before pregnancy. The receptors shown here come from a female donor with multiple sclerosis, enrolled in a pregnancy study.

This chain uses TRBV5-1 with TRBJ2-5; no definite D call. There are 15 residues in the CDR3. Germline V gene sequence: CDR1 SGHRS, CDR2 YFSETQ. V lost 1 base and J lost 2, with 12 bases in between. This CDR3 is CASSLSAGQQETQYF. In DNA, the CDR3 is TGCGCCAGCAGCTTGTCGGCAGGCCAACAAGAGACCCAGTACTTC.

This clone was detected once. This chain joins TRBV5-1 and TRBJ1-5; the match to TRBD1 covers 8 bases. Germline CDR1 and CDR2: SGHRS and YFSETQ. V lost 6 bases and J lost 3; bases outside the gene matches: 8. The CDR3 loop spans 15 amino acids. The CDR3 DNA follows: TGCGCCAGCATTCATTCGGACAGGGACAATCAGCCCCAGCATTTT. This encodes CASIHSDRDNQPQHF.

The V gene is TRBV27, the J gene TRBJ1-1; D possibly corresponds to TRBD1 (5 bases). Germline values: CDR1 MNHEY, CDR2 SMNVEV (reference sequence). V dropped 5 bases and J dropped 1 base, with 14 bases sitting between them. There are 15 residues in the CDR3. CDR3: CASSVRAGANTEAFF. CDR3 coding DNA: TGTGCCAGCAGTGTCAGGGCTGGAGCGAACACTGAAGCTTTCTTT.

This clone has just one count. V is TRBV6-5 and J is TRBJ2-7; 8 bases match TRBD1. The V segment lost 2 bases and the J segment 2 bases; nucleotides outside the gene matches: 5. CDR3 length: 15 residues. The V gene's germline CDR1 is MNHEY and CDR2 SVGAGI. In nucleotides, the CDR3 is TGTGCCAGCAGTTACGACAGGGGCGGCACCTACGAGCAGTACTTC. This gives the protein CASSYDRGGTYEQYF.

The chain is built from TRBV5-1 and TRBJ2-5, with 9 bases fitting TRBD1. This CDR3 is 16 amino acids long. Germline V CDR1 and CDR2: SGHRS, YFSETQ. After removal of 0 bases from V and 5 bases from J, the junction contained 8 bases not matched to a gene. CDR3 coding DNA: TGCGCCAGCAGCTTGGGACAGGGGGTTATAGTCGAGACCCAGTACTTC. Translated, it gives CASSLGQGVIVETQYF. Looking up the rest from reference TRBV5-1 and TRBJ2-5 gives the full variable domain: KAGVTQTPRYLIKTRGQQVTLSCSPISGHRSVSWYQQTPGQGLQFLFEYFSETQRNKGNFPGRFSGRQFSNSRSEMNVSTLELGDSALYLCASSLGQGVIVETQYFGPGTRLLVL.

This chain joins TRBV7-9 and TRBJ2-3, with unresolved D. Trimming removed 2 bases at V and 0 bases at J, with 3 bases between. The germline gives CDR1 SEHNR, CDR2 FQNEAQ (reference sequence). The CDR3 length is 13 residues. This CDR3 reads CASSLPSTDTQYF. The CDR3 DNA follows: TGTGCCAGCAGCTTACCAAGCACAGATACGCAGTATTTT.

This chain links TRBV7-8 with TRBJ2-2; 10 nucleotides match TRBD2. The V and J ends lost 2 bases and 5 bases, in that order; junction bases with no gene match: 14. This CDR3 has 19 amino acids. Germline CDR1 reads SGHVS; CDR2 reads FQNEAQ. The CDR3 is CASSLSLGLAGVVTGELFF. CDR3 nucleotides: TGTGCCAGCAGCTTATCCCTAGGGCTAGCGGGAGTGGTTACCGGGGAGCTGTTTTTT.

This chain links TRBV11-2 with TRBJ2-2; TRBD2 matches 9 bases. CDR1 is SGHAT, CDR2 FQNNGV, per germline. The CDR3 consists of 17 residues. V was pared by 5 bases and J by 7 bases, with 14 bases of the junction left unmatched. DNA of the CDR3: TGTGCCAGCAGCCTCGCTCGGGGCGGGAGGGTGATCGGGGAGCTGTTTTTT. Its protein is CASSLARGGRVIGELFF.

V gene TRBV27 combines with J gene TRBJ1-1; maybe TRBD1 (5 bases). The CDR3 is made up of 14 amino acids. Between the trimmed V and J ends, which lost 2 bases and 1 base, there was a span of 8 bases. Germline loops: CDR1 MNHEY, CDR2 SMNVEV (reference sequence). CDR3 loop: CASSLVGENTEAFF. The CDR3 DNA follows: TGTGCCAGCAGTTTAGTAGGGGAGAACACTGAAGCTTTCTTT.

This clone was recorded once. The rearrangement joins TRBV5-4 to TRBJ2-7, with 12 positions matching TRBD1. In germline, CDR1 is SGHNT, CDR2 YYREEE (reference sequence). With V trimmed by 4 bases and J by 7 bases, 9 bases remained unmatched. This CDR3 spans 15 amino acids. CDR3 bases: TGTGCCAGCAGCCCGCCGGGACAGGGGGCGGGTGAGCAGTACTTC. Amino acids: CASSPPGQGAGEQYF.

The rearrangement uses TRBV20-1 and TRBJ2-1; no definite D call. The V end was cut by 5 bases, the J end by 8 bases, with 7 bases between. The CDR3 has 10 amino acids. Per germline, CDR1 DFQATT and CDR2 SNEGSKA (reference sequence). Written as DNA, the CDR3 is TGCAGTGCTCGCCGGGATGAGCAGTTCTTC. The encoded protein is CSARRDEQFF.

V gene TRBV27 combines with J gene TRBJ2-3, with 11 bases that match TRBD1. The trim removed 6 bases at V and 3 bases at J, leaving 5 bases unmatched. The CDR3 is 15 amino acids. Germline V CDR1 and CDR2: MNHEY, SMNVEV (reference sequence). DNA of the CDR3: TGTGCCAGCAGCAAAAGGGACAGGGGGACAGATACGCAGTATTTT. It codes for CASSKRDRGTDTQYF.

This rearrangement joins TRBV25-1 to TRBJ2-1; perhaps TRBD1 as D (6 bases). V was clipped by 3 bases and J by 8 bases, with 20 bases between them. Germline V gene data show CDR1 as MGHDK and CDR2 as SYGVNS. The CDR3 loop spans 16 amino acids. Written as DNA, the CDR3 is TGTGCCAGCAGTGAGACAGGTTGGCGTCAATTCGATGAGCAGTTCTTC. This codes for CASSETGWRQFDEQFF. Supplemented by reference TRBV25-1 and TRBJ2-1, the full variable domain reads EADIYQTPRYLVIGTGKKITLECSQTMGHDKMYWYQQDPGMELHLIHYSYGVNSTEKGDLSSESTVSRIRTEHFPLTLESARPSHTSQYLCASSETGWRQFDEQFFGPGTRLTVL.

In DNA form, the CDR3 reads TGTGCCAGCAGCTCCCAGGGATACGAGCAGTACTTC. It specifies CASSSQGYEQYF. This sequence joins TRBV13 and TRBJ2-7, with D possibly being TRBD1 (5 bases). The V gene's germline CDR1 is PRHDT and CDR2 FYEKMQ (reference sequence). Trimming left V 4 bases short and J 4 bases short, with 8 bases between. CDR3 size: 12 residues. Full variable domain (rest looked up from reference TRBV13 and TRBJ2-7): AAGVIQSPRHLIKEKRETATLKCYPIPRHDTVYWYQQGPGQDPQFLISFYEKMQSDKGSIPDRFSAQQFSDYHSELNMSSLELGDSALYFCASSSQGYEQYFGPGTRLTVT.

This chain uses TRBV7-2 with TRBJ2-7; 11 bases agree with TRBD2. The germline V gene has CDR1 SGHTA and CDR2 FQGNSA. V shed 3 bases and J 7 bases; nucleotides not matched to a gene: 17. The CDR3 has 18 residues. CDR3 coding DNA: TGTGCCAGCAGCTTTGCCGGCCGGACTAGCGGGCCCCGATTGGAGCAGTACTTC. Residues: CASSFAGRTSGPRLEQYF.

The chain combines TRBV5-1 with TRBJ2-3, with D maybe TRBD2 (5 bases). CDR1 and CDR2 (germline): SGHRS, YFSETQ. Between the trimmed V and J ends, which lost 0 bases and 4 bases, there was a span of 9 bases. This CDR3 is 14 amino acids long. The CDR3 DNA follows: TGCGCCAGCAGCTTGGTCGGAGGCTCAGATACGCAGTATTTT. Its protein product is CASSLVGGSDTQYF.

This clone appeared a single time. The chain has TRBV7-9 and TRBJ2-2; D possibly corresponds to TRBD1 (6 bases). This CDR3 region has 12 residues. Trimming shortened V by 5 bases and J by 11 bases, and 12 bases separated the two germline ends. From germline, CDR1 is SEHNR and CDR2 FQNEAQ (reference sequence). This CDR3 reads CASSDTGYELFF. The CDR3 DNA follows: TGTGCCAGCAGCGACACAGGGTATGAGCTGTTTTTT.

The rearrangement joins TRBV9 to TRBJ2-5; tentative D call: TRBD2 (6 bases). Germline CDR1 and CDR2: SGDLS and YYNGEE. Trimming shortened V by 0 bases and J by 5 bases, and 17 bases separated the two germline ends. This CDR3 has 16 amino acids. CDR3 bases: TGTGCCAGCAGCGTAGAGGAGGGTCGGGGATGGGAGACCCAGTACTTC. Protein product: CASSVEEGRGWETQYF.

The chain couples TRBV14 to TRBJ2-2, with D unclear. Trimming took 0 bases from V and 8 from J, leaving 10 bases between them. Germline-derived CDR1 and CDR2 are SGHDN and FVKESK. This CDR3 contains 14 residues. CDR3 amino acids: CASSQEKLFGELFF. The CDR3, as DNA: TGTGCCAGCAGCCAAGAAAAACTTTTTGGGGAGCTGTTTTTT.

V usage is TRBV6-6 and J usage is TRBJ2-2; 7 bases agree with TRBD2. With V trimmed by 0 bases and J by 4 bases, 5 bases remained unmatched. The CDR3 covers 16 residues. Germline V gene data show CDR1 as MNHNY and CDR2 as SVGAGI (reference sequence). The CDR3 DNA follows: TGTGCCAGCAGTTACTCCCCTGGACTAGGCACCGGGGAGCTGTTTTTT. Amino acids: CASSYSPGLGTGELFF.

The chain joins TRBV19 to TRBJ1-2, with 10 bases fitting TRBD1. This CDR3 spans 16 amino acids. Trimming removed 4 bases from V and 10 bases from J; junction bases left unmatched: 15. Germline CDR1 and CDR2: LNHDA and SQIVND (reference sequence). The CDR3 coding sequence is TGTGCCAGTAGTAATCCCCGACAGGGGGCGAGAGAAGACTACACCTTC. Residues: CASSNPRQGAREDYTF.